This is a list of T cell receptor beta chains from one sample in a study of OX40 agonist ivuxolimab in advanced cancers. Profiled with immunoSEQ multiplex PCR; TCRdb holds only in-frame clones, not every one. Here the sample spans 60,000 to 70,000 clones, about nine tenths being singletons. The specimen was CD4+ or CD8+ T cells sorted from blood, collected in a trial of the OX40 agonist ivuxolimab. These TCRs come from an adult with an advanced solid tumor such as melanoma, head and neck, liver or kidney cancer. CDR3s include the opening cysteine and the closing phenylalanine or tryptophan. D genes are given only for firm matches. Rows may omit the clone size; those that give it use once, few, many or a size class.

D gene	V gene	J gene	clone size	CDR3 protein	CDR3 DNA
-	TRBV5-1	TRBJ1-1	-	CASSLAGGVNTEAFF	TGCGCCAGCAGCTTGGCGGGCGGGGTTAACACTGAAGCTTTCTTT
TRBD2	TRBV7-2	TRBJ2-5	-	CASSRRLAGVETQYF	TGTGCCAGCAGCCGCCGACTAGCGGGAGTCGAGACCCAGTACTTC
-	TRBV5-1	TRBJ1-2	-	CASSPGGGLYGYTF	TGCGCCAGCAGCCCGGGGGGCGGACTCTATGGCTACACCTTC
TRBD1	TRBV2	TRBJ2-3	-	CANSRDRGRDTQYF	TGTGCCAACTCCCGGGACAGGGGGCGCGATACGCAGTATTTT
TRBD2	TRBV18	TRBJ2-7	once	CASSGQREAYEQYF	TGTGCCAGCTCAGGTCAGCGGGAGGCGTACGAGCAGTACTTC
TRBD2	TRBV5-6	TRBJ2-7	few	CASSRSGLAGVFSDEQYF	TGTGCCAGCAGCCGATCGGGACTAGCGGGAGTGTTTTCGGACGAGCAGTACTTC
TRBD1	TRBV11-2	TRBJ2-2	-	CASSLLQGSTGELFF	TGTGCCAGCAGCTTATTACAGGGGAGCACCGGGGAGCTGTTTTTT
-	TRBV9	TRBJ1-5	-	CASSSGVQGNQPQHF	TGTGCCAGCAGCTCTGGGGTACAGGGCAATCAGCCCCAGCATTTT
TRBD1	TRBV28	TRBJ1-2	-	CASRTGAFFGYTF	TGTGCCAGCAGAACAGGGGCTTTCTTTGGCTACACCTTC
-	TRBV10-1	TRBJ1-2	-	CASSEYRNYGYTF	TGCGCCAGCAGTGAGTACAGGAACTATGGCTACACCTTC
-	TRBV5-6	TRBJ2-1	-	CASSYYQASYNEQFF	TGTGCCAGCAGTTACTATCAGGCCTCCTACAATGAGCAGTTCTTC
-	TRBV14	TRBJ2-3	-	CASSPRLSDTQYF	TGTGCCAGCAGCCCGCGACTGTCAGATACGCAGTATTTT
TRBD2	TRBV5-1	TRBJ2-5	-	CASSVDYSGRGQETQYF	TGCGCCAGCAGCGTAGATTATAGCGGGAGGGGGCAAGAGACCCAGTACTTC
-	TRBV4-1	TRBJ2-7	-	CASSQDPVDHEQYF	TGCGCCAGCAGCCAAGACCCAGTGGACCACGAGCAGTACTTC
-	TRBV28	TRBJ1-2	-	CASSFEWTKTGGYTF	TGTGCCAGCAGTTTTGAATGGACAAAAACGGGGGGCTACACCTTC
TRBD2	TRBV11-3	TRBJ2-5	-	CASSKGTSGRAYLQETQYF	TGTGCCAGCAGCAAAGGGACTAGCGGGAGGGCCTATCTCCAAGAGACCCAGTACTTC
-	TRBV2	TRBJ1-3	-	CASSLGFDGNTIYF	TGTGCCAGCTCTTTGGGGTTCGACGGAAACACCATATATTTT
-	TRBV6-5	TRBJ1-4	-	CATGKRQTTNEKLFF	TGTGCCACCGGGAAGCGACAGACAACTAATGAAAAACTGTTTTTT
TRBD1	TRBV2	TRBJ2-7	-	CASSQDRVSYEQYF	TGTGCCAGCAGCCAGGACAGGGTCTCCTACGAGCAGTACTTC
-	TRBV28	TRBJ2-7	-	CASSPRWGDEQYF	TGTGCCAGCAGTCCGCGATGGGGCGACGAGCAGTACTTC
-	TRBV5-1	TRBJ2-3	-	CASSLGSDSRMADTQYF	TGCGCCAGCAGCTTGGGCTCGGATAGTAGGATGGCAGATACGCAGTATTTT
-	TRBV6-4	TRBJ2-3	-	CASSPPAGSRTQYF	TGTGCCAGCAGCCCCCCTGCGGGTAGTCGGACGCAGTATTTT
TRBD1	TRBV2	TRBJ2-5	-	CASSDGQGGETQYF	TGTGCCAGCAGTGACGGACAGGGTGGGGAGACCCAGTACTTC
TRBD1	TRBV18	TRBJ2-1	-	CASSLFTGDLYNEQFF	TGTGCCAGCTCACTCTTTACAGGGGACCTATACAATGAGCAGTTCTTC
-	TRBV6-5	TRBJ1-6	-	CASSYVTANSPLHF	TGTGCCAGCAGTTACGTGACAGCGAATTCACCCCTCCACTTT
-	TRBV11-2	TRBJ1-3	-	CASSLGVGRLSGNTIYF	TGTGCCAGCAGCTTAGGGGTTGGACGGCTCTCTGGAAACACCATATATTTT
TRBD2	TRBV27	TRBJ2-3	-	CASTLGGQDTQYF	TGTGCCAGCACCCTGGGAGGGCAAGATACGCAGTATTTT
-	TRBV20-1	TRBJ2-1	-	CSASRNEQFF	TGCAGTGCGTCAAGAAATGAGCAGTTCTTC
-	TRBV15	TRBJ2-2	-	CATGGEGLALTGELFF	TGTGCCACCGGCGGGGAAGGGCTAGCGCTCACCGGGGAGCTGTTTTTT
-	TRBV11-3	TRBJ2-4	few	CASSLVLRGSIQYF	TGTGCCAGCAGCTTAGTTCTCAGGGGTTCCATTCAGTACTTC
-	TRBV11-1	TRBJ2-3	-	CASCRASTDTQYF	TGTGCCAGCTGCCGGGCGAGCACAGATACGCAGTATTTT
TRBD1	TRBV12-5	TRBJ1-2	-	CASGSQGALVGYTF	TGTGCTAGTGGTTCTCAGGGGGCGTTGGTCGGCTACACCTTC
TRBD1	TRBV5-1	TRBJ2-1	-	CASSLGGTDNEQFF	TGCGCCAGCAGCTTGGGGGGGACAGACAATGAGCAGTTCTTC
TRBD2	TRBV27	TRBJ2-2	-	CASSLSGTSENMNTGELFF	TGTGCCAGCAGTTTATCCGGGACTAGCGAAAACATGAACACCGGGGAGCTGTTTTTT
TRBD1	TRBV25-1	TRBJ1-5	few	CASSASDGTAGQPQHF	TGTGCCAGCAGCGCATCAGATGGGACAGCGGGTCAGCCCCAGCATTTT
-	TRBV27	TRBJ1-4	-	CASSFLGEKLFF	TGTGCCAGCAGTTTTCTAGGCGAAAAACTGTTTTTT
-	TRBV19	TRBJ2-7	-	CASSISGLREQYF	TGTGCCAGTAGTATATCGGGACTCCGCGAGCAGTACTTC
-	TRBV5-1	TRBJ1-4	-	CASSLWGNDEKLFF	TGCGCCAGCAGCTTGTGGGGGAATGATGAAAAACTGTTTTTT
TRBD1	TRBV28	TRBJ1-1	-	CASSRDRGFPNTEAFF	TGTGCCAGCAGTAGGGACAGGGGATTCCCGAACACTGAAGCTTTCTTT
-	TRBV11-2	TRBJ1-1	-	CASSLVVGGPEAFF	TGTGCCAGCAGCTTAGTGGTTGGGGGCCCTGAAGCTTTCTTT
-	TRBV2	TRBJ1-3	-	CASRRESGNTIYF	TGTGCCAGTCGGAGGGAGTCTGGAAACACCATATATTTT
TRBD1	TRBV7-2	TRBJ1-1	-	CASSQRTGGPDTEAFF	TGTGCCAGCAGCCAGAGGACAGGGGGCCCGGACACTGAAGCTTTCTTT
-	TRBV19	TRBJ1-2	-	CASSIQATYGYTF	TGTGCCAGTAGTATACAGGCGACCTATGGCTACACCTTC
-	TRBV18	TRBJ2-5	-	CASSPQKSDQETQYF	TGTGCCAGCTCACCACAAAAATCGGATCAGGAGACCCAGTACTTC
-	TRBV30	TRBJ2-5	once	CAWSVQGAVQETQYF	TGTGCCTGGAGTGTACAAGGGGCAGTCCAAGAGACCCAGTACTTC
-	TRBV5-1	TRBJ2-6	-	CASSLVIGTGANVLTF	TGCGCCAGCAGCTTGGTAATAGGGACCGGGGCCAACGTCCTGACTTTC
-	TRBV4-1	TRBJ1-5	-	CASSKESNQPQHF	TGCGCCAGCAGTAAGGAGAGCAATCAGCCCCAGCATTTT
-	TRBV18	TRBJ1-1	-	CASSLIGTGTANTEAFF	TGTGCCAGCTCACTTATCGGAACCGGGACCGCGAACACTGAAGCTTTCTTT
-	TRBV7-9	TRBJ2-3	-	CASSFTGRTDTQYF	TGTGCCAGCAGCTTTACAGGGCGGACAGATACGCAGTATTTT
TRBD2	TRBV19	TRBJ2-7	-	CASSSPGTSGRGKQYF	TGTGCCAGTAGTAGCCCCGGGACTAGCGGGAGGGGGAAGCAGTACTTC
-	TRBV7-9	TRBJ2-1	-	CASVGGFSGNEQFF	TGTGCCAGCGTGGGGGGTTTTTCTGGCAATGAGCAGTTCTTC
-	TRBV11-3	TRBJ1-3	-	CASSSSFAGTGNTIYF	TGTGCCAGCAGCTCCTCATTCGCAGGGACTGGAAACACCATATATTTT
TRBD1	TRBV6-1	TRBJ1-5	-	CASRAPGQNQPQHF	TGTGCCAGCAGGGCACCGGGACAGAATCAGCCCCAGCATTTT